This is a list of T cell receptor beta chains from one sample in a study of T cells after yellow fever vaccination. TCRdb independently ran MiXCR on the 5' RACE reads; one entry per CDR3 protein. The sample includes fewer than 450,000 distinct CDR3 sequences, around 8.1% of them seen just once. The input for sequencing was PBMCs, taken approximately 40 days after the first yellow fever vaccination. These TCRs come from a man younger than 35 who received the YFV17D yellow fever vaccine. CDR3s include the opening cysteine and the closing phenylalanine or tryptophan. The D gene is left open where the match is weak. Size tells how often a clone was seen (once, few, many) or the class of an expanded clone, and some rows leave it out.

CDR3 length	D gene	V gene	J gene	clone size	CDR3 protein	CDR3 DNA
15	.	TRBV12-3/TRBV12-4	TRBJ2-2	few	CASSLQGPPTGELFF	TGTGCCAGCAGTTTACAGGGTCCCCCCACCGGGGAGCTGTTTTTT
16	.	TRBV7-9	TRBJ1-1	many	CASSFLNRDLYTEAFF	TGTGCCAGCAGCTTTCTAAACCGGGACCTCTACACTGAAGCTTTCTTT
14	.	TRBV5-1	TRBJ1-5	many	CASSPGVSNQPQHF	TGCGCCAGCAGCCCAGGGGTTAGCAATCAGCCCCAGCATTTT
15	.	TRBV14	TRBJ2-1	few	CASSPRRGYDNEQFF	TGTGCCAGCAGCCCTCGTAGGGGCTACGACAATGAGCAGTTCTTC
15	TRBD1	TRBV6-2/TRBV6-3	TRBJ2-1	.	CASTPGGLSYNEQFF	TGTGCCAGCACCCCAGGGGGCCTCTCCTACAATGAGCAGTTCTTC
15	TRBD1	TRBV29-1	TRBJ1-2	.	CSVEGQGVGEVGYTF	TGCAGCGTTGAGGGACAGGGGGTCGGCGAGGTTGGCTACACCTTC
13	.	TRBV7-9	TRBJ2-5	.	CASSHTRQETQYF	TGTGCCAGCAGCCACACCCGACAAGAGACCCAGTACTTC
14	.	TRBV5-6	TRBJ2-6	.	CASSLGPQANVLTF	TGTGCCAGCAGCTTGGGCCCACAGGCCAACGTCCTGACTTTC
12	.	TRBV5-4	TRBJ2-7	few	CASSLSSSEQYF	TGTGCCAGCAGCTTGTCCTCTTCTGAGCAGTACTTC
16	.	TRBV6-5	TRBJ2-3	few	CASSYNRGSGTDTQYF	TGTGCCAGCAGCTATAACCGGGGGTCAGGGACAGATACGCAGTATTTT
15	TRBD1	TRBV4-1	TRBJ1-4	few	CASSTAGTGFEKLFF	TGCGCCAGCAGCACGGCCGGGACAGGGTTCGAAAAACTGTTTTTT
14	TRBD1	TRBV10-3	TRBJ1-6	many	CAIRAGQELGPLHF	TGTGCCATCAGAGCGGGACAGGAATTGGGTCCCCTCCACTTT
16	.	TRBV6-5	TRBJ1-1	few	CASSYVTGTLNTEAFF	TGTGCCAGCAGTTACGTGACAGGAACATTGAACACTGAAGCTTTCTTT
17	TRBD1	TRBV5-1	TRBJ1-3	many	CASRQSWTGGTGNTIYF	TGCGCCAGCAGACAATCGTGGACAGGGGGAACAGGAAACACCATATATTTT
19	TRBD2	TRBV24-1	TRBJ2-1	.	CATSGLAGGPISIYNEQFF	TGTGCCACCAGTGGTCTAGCGGGGGGGCCCATATCAATCTACAATGAGCAGTTCTTC
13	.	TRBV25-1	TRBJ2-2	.	CASFLPNTGELFF	TGTGCCAGTTTCCTCCCGAACACCGGGGAGCTGTTTTTT
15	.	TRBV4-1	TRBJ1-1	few	CASSPEGGPNTEAFF	TGCGCCAGCAGCCCCGAGGGGGGGCCGAACACTGAAGCTTTCTTT
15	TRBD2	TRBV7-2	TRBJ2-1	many	CASSLNSGAYNEQFF	TGTGCCAGCAGCTTAAATAGCGGGGCCTACAATGAGCAGTTCTTC
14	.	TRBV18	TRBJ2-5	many	CANPGGRPQETQYF	TGTGCCAACCCCGGGGGGCGCCCCCAAGAGACCCAGTACTTC
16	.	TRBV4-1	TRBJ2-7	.	CASSQERGGGIYEQYF	TGCGCCAGCAGCCAAGAAAGAGGGGGAGGGATCTACGAGCAGTACTTC
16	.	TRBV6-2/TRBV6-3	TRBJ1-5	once	CASSYRGPRGNQPQHF	TGTGCCAGCAGTTATCGGGGCCCTAGGGGCAATCAGCCCCAGCATTTT
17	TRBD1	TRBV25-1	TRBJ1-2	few	CASSEDGDSIPTRGYTF	TGTGCCAGCAGTGAAGATGGGGACAGCATACCCACGAGGGGCTACACCTTC
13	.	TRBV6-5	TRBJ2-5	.	CASSYGNQETQYF	TGTGCCAGCAGTTACGGGAACCAAGAGACCCAGTACTTC
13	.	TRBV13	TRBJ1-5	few	CASSTGPRQPQHF	TGTGCCAGCAGCACCGGGCCCCGTCAGCCCCAGCATTTT
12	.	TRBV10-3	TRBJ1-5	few	CAASEGYQPQHF	TGTGCCGCATCGGAAGGGTATCAGCCCCAGCATTTT
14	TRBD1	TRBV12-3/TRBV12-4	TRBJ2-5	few	CASSSYRGRETQYF	TGTGCCAGCAGTTCCTACAGGGGGCGTGAGACCCAGTACTTC
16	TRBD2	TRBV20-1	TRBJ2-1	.	CSAPLRTSGGGGEQFF	TGCAGTGCTCCCCTCCGGACTAGCGGGGGGGGAGGAGAGCAGTTCTTC
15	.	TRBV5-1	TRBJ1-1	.	CASSLRPTGPDEAFF	TGCGCCAGCAGCTTGAGACCGACAGGACCCGATGAAGCTTTCTTT
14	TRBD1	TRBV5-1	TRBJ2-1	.	CASSSGQGRDEQFF	TGCGCCAGCAGCTCAGGACAGGGGAGGGATGAGCAGTTCTTC
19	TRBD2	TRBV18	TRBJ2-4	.	CASSPLASGGLLAKNIQYF	TGTGCCAGCTCACCGTTGGCTAGCGGGGGGCTCCTAGCCAAAAACATTCAGTACTTC
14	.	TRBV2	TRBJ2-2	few	CASRPLQGRGELFF	TGTGCCAGCAGACCCTTGCAGGGGCGGGGGGAGCTGTTTTTT
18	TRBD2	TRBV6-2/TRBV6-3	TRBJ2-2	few	CASSYLGLAGDHTGELFF	TGTGCCAGCAGTTACCTAGGACTAGCGGGGGACCACACCGGGGAGCTGTTTTTT
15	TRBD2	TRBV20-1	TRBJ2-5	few	CSAVITSGAGGTQYF	TGCAGTGCTGTTATTACTAGCGGGGCGGGGGGGACCCAGTACTTC
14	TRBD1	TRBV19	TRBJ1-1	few	CASSPGTENAEAFF	TGTGCCAGTAGTCCTGGGACAGAAAATGCTGAAGCTTTCTTT
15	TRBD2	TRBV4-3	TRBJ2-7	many	CASSQDGGVPGEQYF	TGCGCCAGCAGCCAAGATGGGGGGGTCCCTGGCGAGCAGTACTTC
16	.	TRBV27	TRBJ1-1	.	CASSFSGMQGNTEAFF	TGTGCCAGCAGTTTCTCCGGGATGCAGGGGAACACTGAAGCTTTCTTT
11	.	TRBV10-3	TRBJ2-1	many	CAISGYNEQFF	TGTGCCATCAGTGGTTACAATGAGCAGTTCTTC
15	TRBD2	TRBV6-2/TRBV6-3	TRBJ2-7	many	CASRIGTSGGYEQYF	TGTGCCAGCAGGATCGGGACTAGCGGGGGGTACGAGCAGTACTTC
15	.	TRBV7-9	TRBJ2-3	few	CASSGVGTSTDTQYF	TGTGCCAGCAGCGGGGTCGGCACTAGCACAGATACGCAGTATTTT
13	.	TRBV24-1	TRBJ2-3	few	CATSEKTRDTQYF	TGTGCCACCAGTGAGAAGACTAGGGATACGCAGTATTTT
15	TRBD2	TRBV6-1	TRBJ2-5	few	CASIRTSGDRETQYF	TGTGCCAGCATTCGGACTAGCGGGGACCGAGAGACCCAGTACTTC
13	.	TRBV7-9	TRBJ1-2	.	CASLRTTSPGYTF	TGTGCCAGCCTCCGGACAACCTCCCCCGGCTACACCTTC
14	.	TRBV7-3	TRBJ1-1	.	CASSLKGWGTEAFF	TGTGCCAGCAGCTTAAAGGGGTGGGGCACTGAAGCTTTCTTT
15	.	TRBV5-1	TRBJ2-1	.	CASMIKSDYYNEQFF	TGCGCCAGCATGATAAAGTCAGACTACTACAATGAGCAGTTCTTC
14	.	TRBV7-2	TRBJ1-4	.	CASSLVWRDGKLFF	TGTGCCAGCAGCTTAGTTTGGAGGGACGGGAAACTGTTTTTT
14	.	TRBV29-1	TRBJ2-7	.	CSVEGGRGSYEQYF	TGCAGCGTTGAAGGTGGTCGGGGCTCCTACGAGCAGTACTTC